The 9 T cell receptor beta chains presented below share a single source sample, sequenced in a study of cytotoxic CD8 clonotypes in ibrutinib-treated CLL. TCRdb's table, derived via immunoSEQ multiplex PCR, lists solely in-frame clones and lacks some. In the table there are 330,000 or so clones, about 64% of which are singletons. The specimen was PBMCs, collected after 36 months of ibrutinib treatment. The receptors were gathered from a human donor with chronic lymphocytic leukemia.

The V gene is TRBV7-3, the J gene TRBJ2-7; possibly TRBD1 for D (6 bases). V was pared by 5 bases and J by 4 bases, with 9 bases between. The CDR3 totals 12 residues. Germline-derived CDR1 and CDR2 are SGHTA and FQGTGA. This chain's CDR3 is CASSRGQYEQYF. CDR3 nucleotide sequence: TGTGCCAGCAGCCGAGGACAGTACGAGCAGTACTTC.

The V gene is TRBV5-1, the J gene TRBJ1-5, with 9 bases matching TRBD1. The germline V gene has CDR1 SGHRS and CDR2 YFSETQ. This CDR3 region has 17 residues. With 4 bases clipped from V and 3 bases from J, the junction kept 11 bases outside the gene matches. The CDR3 nucleotides read TGCGCCAGCAGCCCCGCTCCACAGGGGGCCTCCAATCAGCCCCAGCATTTT. Residues: CASSPAPQGASNQPQHF.

V is TRBV29-1 and J is TRBJ2-7; 8 nucleotides align to TRBD1. The germline V gene encodes CDR1 SQVTM and CDR2 ANQGSEA. The length of the CDR3 is 11 residues. The J segment lost 6 bases and the V segment lost 6 bases, leaving 4 bases of the junction unmatched. CDR3 coding DNA: TGCAGCGTGGACCAGGGGGCCGAGCAGTACTTC. Translated: CSVDQGAEQYF.

The table lists this clone with a few counts. The V call is TRBV2, the J call TRBJ2-7; unclear D gene. Germline V lookup: CDR1 SNHLY, CDR2 FYNNEI. This CDR3 is built from 12 residues. V lost 6 bases and J 8 bases, leaving 14 bases between the germline ends. In nucleotides, the CDR3 is TGTGCCAGCAGAGTGCACGGCAGACAGCAGTACTTC. It specifies CASRVHGRQQYF.

This clone was seen more than once but under ten times. CDR3 sequence reads: CASGGHNEKLFF. DNA of the CDR3: TGTGCCAGCGGGGGACATAATGAAAAACTGTTTTTT. The chain uses TRBV21-1 and TRBJ1-4; TRBD1 reflects the table's D call only, with no check against the DNA. TRBV21-1 is listed as a pseudogene. This CDR3 spans 12 amino acids.

The chain has TRBV2 and TRBJ2-3; D gene unclear. Between the trimmed V and J ends, which lost 2 bases and 3 bases, there was a span of 6 bases. CDR3 length: 13 amino acids. Germline values: CDR1 SNHLY, CDR2 FYNNEI. Here the CDR3 reads CASSEPLTDTQYF. CDR3 DNA sequence: TGTGCCAGCAGTGAACCTTTGACAGATACGCAGTATTTT.

The chain employs TRBV5-8 and TRBJ1-2; D call uncertain. V lost 2 bases, J lost 2 bases, and 7 bases lay in between. The CDR3 spans 13 residues. Per germline, CDR1 SGHTS and CDR2 YDEGEE. The CDR3 bases are TGTGCCAGCAGCTTCGAGCTCAACTATGGCTACACCTTC. Protein: CASSFELNYGYTF.

The rearrangement links TRBV11-2 to TRBJ2-3; weak D call: TRBD1 (5 bases). Germline CDR1 SGHAT, CDR2 FQNNGV. This CDR3 spans 17 amino acids. Trimming cost V 3 bases and J 3 bases, with 19 bases left between them. Here the CDR3 DNA reads TGTGCCAGCAGCTTCCCAGGGAACCCGGTTGTTACAGATACGCAGTATTTT. Translating it yields CASSFPGNPVVTDTQYF.

V gene TRBV19 combines with J gene TRBJ2-3, with D possibly matching TRBD2 (6 bases). This CDR3 is 13 amino acids long. CDR1 and CDR2 from the germline V gene are LNHDA and SQIVND (reference sequence). V was cut by 6 bases and J by 7 bases, with 14 bases left in between. Here the CDR3 DNA reads TGTGCCAGTAGCCGGGACTCAACCTATACGCAGTATTTT. Translating gives CASSRDSTYTQYF.